This T cell receptor (beta chain) was profiled in a study of CD8 T cells in Susac syndrome. In Susac syndrome patients, recently defined diagnostic criteria for definite or probable disease were met. Random-hexamer reverse transcription was applied to roughly 0.5 to 1 ug RNA. MiXCR, run by TCRdb on the immunoSEQ multiplex PCR reads, gives a single entry per CDR3 protein. The sample shows under 300,000 distinct CDR3 sequences, around 96% of them seen only once. This clonotype originated in a human donor with Susac syndrome. The material sequenced was CD4+ T cells from PBMCs.

CDR3 sequence: CASSLEQVGGQYF. As DNA, the CDR3 is TGTGCCAGCAGCTTAGAGCAGGTTGGGGGGCAGTACTTC. This chain uses TRBV11-2 with TRBJ2-4, with D possibly TRBD2 on 6 matching bases. V lost 0 bases to trimming and J lost 13 bases, with 13 bases between them. The CDR3 has 13 amino acids. Germline V gene sequence: CDR1 SGHAT, CDR2 FQNNGV.